The sequence of this T cell receptor (beta chain) was determined in a study of T-cell memory formation after mild COVID-19. The germline CDR1 and CDR2 sequences are SGHTA and FQGNSA. V lost 4 bases, J lost 0 bases, and 10 bases lay in between. The CDR3 has 15 residues. MiXCR, run by TCRdb on the 5' RACE reads, gives a single entry per CDR3 protein. Among fewer than 400,000 distinct CDR3 sequences listed, about 16% were seen once. The origin of this receptor is a man aged 18 to 35 who had mild COVID-19 (a few samples of this study predate the infection). Cell type and time point are not known. Sequenced material: PBMCs or a T cell subset sorted from them (not recorded which). This chain uses TRBV7-2 with TRBJ1-3; weak D call: TRBD1 (5 bases). The CDR3 spells CASSSGATSGNTIYF. The CDR3, as DNA: TGTGCCAGCAGCTCTGGGGCTACCTCTGGAAACACCATATATTTT. The whole variable domain, remainder taken from reference TRBV7-2 and TRBJ1-3, is GAGVSQSPSNKVTEKGKDVELRCDPISGHTALYWYRQSLGQGLEFLIYFQGNSAPDKSGLPSDRFSAERTGGSVSTLTIQRTQQEDSAVYLCASSSGATSGNTIYFGEGSWLTVV.